These 26 T cell receptor beta chains share one sample of origin, sequenced in a study of shared clonotypes between healthy human individuals. Using immunoSEQ multiplex PCR, the repertoire was profiled, and TCRdb retains in-frame clones only, with some absent. Of 2,100,000 or so clones listed, 90% to 96% are singletons. The specimen sequenced was naive CD4+ T cells sorted from blood. Subset specified: CD45RA+ positively selected. The receptors derive from a young man in good health.

The chain uses TRBV7-2 and TRBJ1-1; weak D call: TRBD1 (5 bases). The CDR3 extends over 14 amino acids. Germline-derived CDR1 and CDR2 are SGHTA and FQGNSA. The V gene lost 0 bases and the J gene lost 6 bases, with 11 bases spanning the gap. In DNA form, the CDR3 reads TGTGCCAGCAGCTTAGCAGGGAGGGACGCTGAAGCTTTCTTT. Translation gives CASSLAGRDAEAFF.

The J gene is TRBJ1-4, the V gene TRBV29-1, with TRBD1 matching over 10 bases. CDR3 size: 16 residues. CDR1 is SQVTM and CDR2 is ANQGSEA in the germline V gene. With 4 bases clipped from V and 0 bases from J, the junction kept 5 bases outside the gene matches. CDR3 protein: CSVGGQGDATNEKLFF. The CDR3, as DNA: TGCAGCGTTGGTGGACAGGGGGATGCAACTAATGAAAAACTGTTTTTT.

Concerning this clone: The junction departs from the called germline gene at one end, perhaps through a read error. V gene TRBV7-7 combines with J gene TRBJ2-5, with 11 nucleotides matching TRBD1. The CDR3 consists of 15 residues. Germline values: CDR1 SSHAT, CDR2 FNYEAQ (reference sequence). The CDR3 region has the DNA TGTGCTAGCAGCACAGGGACAGGGGGCCAAGAGACCCAGTACTTC. Translated: CASSTGTGGQETQYF.

The chain employs TRBV19 and TRBJ1-2; TRBD1 matches at 8 bases. The CDR3 is made up of 15 amino acids. Losses at the gene ends were 9 bases for V and 4 bases for J; bases not matched to a gene: 13. The germline V gene encodes CDR1 LNHDA and CDR2 SQIVND (reference sequence). CDR3: CASSGQGGIGYGYTF. CDR3 sequence (DNA): TGTGCCAGCTCTGGACAGGGCGGCATAGGCTATGGCTACACCTTC.

The chain has TRBV18 and TRBJ2-3, with 10 bases fitting TRBD2. V was clipped by 1 base and J by 5 bases; unmatched bases: 6. CDR3 length: 16 residues. CDR1 and CDR2 from the germline V gene are KGHSH and LQKENI. The chain's CDR3 is CASSPQPTSGKDTQYF. CDR3 nucleotides: TGTGCCAGCTCACCACAGCCTACTAGCGGGAAAGATACGCAGTATTTT.

V gene TRBV6-6 combines with J gene TRBJ1-1, with 8 bases fitting TRBD1. Germline V gives CDR1 MNHNY, CDR2 SVGAGI (reference sequence). With V trimmed by 5 bases and J by 5 bases, 7 bases remained unmatched. This CDR3 contains 14 residues. The CDR3 bases are TGTGCCAGCAGTCTCGACAGGGGAAGGACTGAAGCTTTCTTT. Protein: CASSLDRGRTEAFF.

The V call is TRBV5-6, the J call TRBJ2-1; D call uncertain. In germline, CDR1 is SGHDT, CDR2 YYEEEE. Trimming removed 3 bases at V and 15 bases at J, with 16 bases between. CDR3 length: 12 residues. DNA for the CDR3: TGTGCCAGCAGCTCCGATACAGTTTTGCCGTTCTTC. This encodes CASSSDTVLPFF. The entire variable domain, with the rest obtained from reference TRBV5-6 and TRBJ2-1, is as follows: DAGVTQSPTHLIKTRGQQVTLRCSPKSGHDTVSWYQQALGQGPQFIFQYYEEEERQRGNFPDRFSGHQFPNYSSELNVNALLLGDSALYLCASSSDTVLPFFGPGTRLTVL.

V and J are TRBV4-3 and TRBJ2-6; D is uncertain. The CDR3 is 16 residues long. Germline V gives CDR1 LGHNA, CDR2 YSLEER. Trimming removed 0 bases from V and 1 base from J, with 7 bases in between. The CDR3 coding sequence is TGCGCCAGCAGCCAAGAATGGGGTTCTGGGGCCAACGTCCTGACTTTC. It encodes CASSQEWGSGANVLTF.

CDR3 sequence: CASSLGTQYF. The DNA for the CDR3 is TGTGCCAGCAGTTTGGGTACGCAGTATTTT. This chain links TRBV28 with TRBJ2-3; D not resolved. V gave up 3 bases and J gave up 8 bases, with 3 bases separating them. The CDR3 contains 10 residues. The germline V gene has CDR1 MDHEN and CDR2 SYDVKM.

As for this clone: One end of the junction varies from germline; a read error may be responsible. The chain employs TRBV6-5 and TRBJ2-1; D may correspond to TRBD1 or TRBD2 (6 bases each). The CDR3 is 14 amino acids. Germline CDR1 is MNHEY and CDR2 is SVGAGI. The CDR3 bases are TGTGCCCGCAGCTGGGGGGCGTCCTACAATGAGCAGTTCTTC. It encodes CARSWGASYNEQFF.

V gene TRBV6-1 combines with J gene TRBJ1-2; unclear D gene. Germline loops: CDR1 MNHNS, CDR2 SASEGT. This CDR3 comprises 15 residues. V dropped 5 bases and J dropped 4 bases, with 17 bases sitting between them. CDR3 coding DNA: TGTGCCAGCAGTACTACCGGCGTAGGGTCCTATGGCTACACCTTC. Amino acid sequence: CASSTTGVGSYGYTF.

V usage is TRBV10-3 and J usage is TRBJ1-1; D might be TRBD1 (6 bases). Trimming took off 4 bases at V and 1 base at J, with 10 bases between the two ends. The CDR3 loop spans 14 amino acids. CDR1 and CDR2 from the germline V gene are ENHRY and SYGVKD. The CDR3 loop is CAISVGDKNTEAFF. The CDR3 DNA reads TGTGCCATCAGTGTAGGGGACAAGAACACTGAAGCTTTCTTT.

The rearrangement joins TRBV18 to TRBJ1-2; no clear D gene. The CDR3 has 15 residues. V was trimmed by 0 bases and J by 4 bases, leaving 12 bases between them. Germline V gene data show CDR1 as KGHSH and CDR2 as LQKENI. The CDR3 DNA sequence: TGTGCCAGCTCACCACCGGTAGGGAAGGCCTATGGCTACACCTTC. Its protein product is CASSPPVGKAYGYTF.

This clone was observed a single time. The chain has TRBV10-3 and TRBJ2-3; D might be TRBD1 (7 bases). Germline loops: CDR1 ENHRY, CDR2 SYGVKD. V lost 5 bases, J lost 2 bases, and 14 bases lay in between. The CDR3 sequence is 15 residues long. This CDR3 is CAISLGGQYTDTQYF. The CDR3 DNA follows: TGTGCCATCAGTTTGGGGGGACAGTACACAGATACGCAGTATTTT.

V and J are TRBV28 and TRBJ2-5; D uncertain. This CDR3 spans 14 amino acids. The V gene's germline CDR1 is MDHEN and CDR2 SYDVKM. V was cut by 8 bases and J by 1 base, with 14 bases left in between. In DNA, the CDR3 is TGTGCCAGCCTACTTAGGGCCAGCCAAGAGACCCAGTACTTC. It encodes CASLLRASQETQYF.

The rearrangement uses TRBV7-9 and TRBJ2-1; 12 bases match TRBD2. In germline, CDR1 is SEHNR, CDR2 FQNEAQ (reference sequence). After removal of 5 bases from V and 6 bases from J, the junction contained 5 bases not matched to a gene. The CDR3 has 15 residues. DNA of the CDR3: TGTGCCAGCAGCCCACCGACTAGCGGGGGCAATGAGCAGTTCTTC. This encodes CASSPPTSGGNEQFF.

To note about this clone: An end of the junction differs from the germline gene, which may be a read error. The chain carries TRBV7-3 and TRBJ1-2; 9 nucleotides align to TRBD1. The germline V gene encodes CDR1 SGHTA and CDR2 FQGTGA. The CDR3 loop spans 11 amino acids. As DNA, the CDR3 is TGTGCCAGCAGCTGCATTAGGACAGGGGACTTC. This translates into CASSCIRTGDF.

This chain uses TRBV6-6 with TRBJ2-7; D is perhaps TRBD2 (6 bases). The ends were cut back, 2 bases at V and 2 bases at J, with 13 bases in the middle. Germline loops: CDR1 MNHNY, CDR2 SVGAGI (reference sequence). The CDR3 has 15 amino acids. CDR3 loop: CASSYRPSVTYEQYF. CDR3 DNA: TGTGCCAGCAGTTACCGGCCTAGCGTAACCTACGAGCAGTACTTC.

In regard to this clone: Other DNA variants within this sample encode the same CDR3. The J gene is TRBJ2-6, the V gene TRBV25-1; D uncertain. The CDR3 consists of 13 residues. Looked up from germline, CDR1 is MGHDK and CDR2 is SYGVNS. The V end lost 2 bases, the J end lost 2 bases, and 1 base lay between the germline ends. This chain's CDR3 is CASSEPGANVLTF. In nucleotides, the CDR3 is TGTGCCAGCAGTGAACCTGGGGCCAACGTCCTGACTTTC.

As to this clone: The identical CDR3 is also encoded by other nucleotide sequences in the sample. This sequence joins TRBV28 and TRBJ2-3; D gene ambiguous. The CDR3 covers 14 residues. Trimming stripped 2 bases from V and 1 base from J, with 7 bases between. The germline CDR1 and CDR2 sequences are MDHEN and SYDVKM. The CDR3 is CASSLLAGTDTQYF. In DNA form, the CDR3 reads TGTGCCAGCAGTTTACTTGCGGGCACAGATACGCAGTATTTT.

This clone was observed a single time. This chain connects TRBV6-1 to TRBJ2-1; D perhaps matches TRBD1 (5 bases). Germline CDR1 reads MNHNS; CDR2 reads SASEGT. There are 13 residues in the CDR3. Trimming pared 5 bases from V and 8 bases from J, leaving 13 bases between. The CDR3 region has the DNA TGTGCCAGCAGTAACGCAGGGAACGATGAGCAGTTCTTC. It encodes CASSNAGNDEQFF.

The rearrangement uses TRBV2 and TRBJ2-7; D gene unclear. V lost 6 bases, J lost 1 base, and 10 bases lay in between. The CDR3 is 13 residues long. CDR1 is SNHLY, CDR2 FYNNEI, per germline. The CDR3 sequence: CASSSARSYEQYF. The CDR3 DNA follows: TGTGCCAGCAGCTCCGCCAGGTCCTACGAGCAGTACTTC.

The rearrangement links TRBV30 to TRBJ1-6; tentatively, D is TRBD1 (6 bases). The length of the CDR3 is 14 residues. V was clipped by 4 bases and J by 7 bases, with 14 bases between them. The V gene's germline CDR1 is GTSNPN and CDR2 SVGIG (reference sequence). In DNA form, the CDR3 reads TGTGCCTGGAATTACGGGGGGCGAAATTCACCCCTCCACTTT. Protein product: CAWNYGGRNSPLHF.

Regarding this clone: Other DNA sequences of this sample code for an identical CDR3. This rearrangement joins TRBV18 to TRBJ1-1; D is unclear. The length of the CDR3 is 14 residues. Trimming took off 1 base at V and 1 base at J, with 7 bases between the two ends. CDR1 is KGHSH, CDR2 LQKENI, per germline. CDR3: CASSPLEQNTEAFF. The DNA for the CDR3 is TGTGCCAGCTCACCACTTGAACAGAACACTGAAGCTTTCTTT.

The chain has TRBV30 and TRBJ2-7; tentative D call: TRBD1 (6 bases). Germline loops: CDR1 GTSNPN, CDR2 SVGIG (reference sequence). CDR3 length: 13 residues. Trimming took off 8 bases at V and 0 bases at J, with 14 bases between the two ends. CDR3 sequence: CAGTRDNSYEQYF. In DNA form, the CDR3 reads TGTGCCGGAACAAGGGACAACTCCTACGAGCAGTACTTC.

The chain has TRBV6-5 and TRBJ1-2, with D possibly TRBD1 on 5 matching bases. CDR1 is MNHEY, CDR2 SVGAGI, per germline. This CDR3 is built from 13 residues. Between the trimmed V and J ends, which lost 2 bases and 8 bases, there was a span of 12 bases. CDR3 sequence reads: CASSYTPRAGYTF. The DNA for the CDR3 is TGTGCCAGCAGTTACACCCCCAGGGCCGGCTACACCTTC.